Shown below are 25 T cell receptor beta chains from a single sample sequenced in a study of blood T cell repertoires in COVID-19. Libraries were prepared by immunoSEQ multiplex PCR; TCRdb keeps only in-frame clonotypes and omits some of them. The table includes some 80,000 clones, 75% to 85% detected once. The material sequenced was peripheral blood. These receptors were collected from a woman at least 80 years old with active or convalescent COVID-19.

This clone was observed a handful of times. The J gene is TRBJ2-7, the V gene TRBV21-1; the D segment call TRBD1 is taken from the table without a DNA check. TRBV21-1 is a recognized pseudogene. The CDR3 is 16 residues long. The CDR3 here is CASSNHSTENSYEQYF. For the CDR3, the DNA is TGTGCCAGCAGCAACCACTCGACAGAGAACTCCTACGAGCAGTACTTC.

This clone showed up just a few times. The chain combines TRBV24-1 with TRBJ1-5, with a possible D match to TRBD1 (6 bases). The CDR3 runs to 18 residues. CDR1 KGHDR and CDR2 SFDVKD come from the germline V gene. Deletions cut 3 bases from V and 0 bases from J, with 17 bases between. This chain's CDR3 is CATSDSTGGAYSNQPQHF. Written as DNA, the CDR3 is TGTGCCACCAGTGATAGTACGGGGGGGGCATATAGCAATCAGCCCCAGCATTTT.

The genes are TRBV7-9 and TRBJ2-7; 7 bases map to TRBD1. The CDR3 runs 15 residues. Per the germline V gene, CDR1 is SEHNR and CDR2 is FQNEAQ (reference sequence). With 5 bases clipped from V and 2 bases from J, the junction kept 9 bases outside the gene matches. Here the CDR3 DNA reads TGTGCCAGCAGCCAAATTGGACAGGACACCTACGAGCAGTACTTC. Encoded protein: CASSQIGQDTYEQYF.

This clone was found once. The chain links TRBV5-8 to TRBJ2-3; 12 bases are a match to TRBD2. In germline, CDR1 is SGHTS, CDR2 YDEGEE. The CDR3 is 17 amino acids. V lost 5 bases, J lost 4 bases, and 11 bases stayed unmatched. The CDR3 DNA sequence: TGTGCCAGCAGGCATAAGACTAGCGGGAGCTACTCAGATACGCAGTATTTT. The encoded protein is CASRHKTSGSYSDTQYF.

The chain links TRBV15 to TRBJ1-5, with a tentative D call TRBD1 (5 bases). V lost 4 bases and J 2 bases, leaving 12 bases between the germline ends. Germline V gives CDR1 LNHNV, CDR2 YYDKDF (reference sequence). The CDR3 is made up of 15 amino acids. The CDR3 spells CATSIIKGRNQPQHF. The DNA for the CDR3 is TGTGCCACCAGCATTATAAAGGGGCGCAATCAGCCCCAGCATTTT.

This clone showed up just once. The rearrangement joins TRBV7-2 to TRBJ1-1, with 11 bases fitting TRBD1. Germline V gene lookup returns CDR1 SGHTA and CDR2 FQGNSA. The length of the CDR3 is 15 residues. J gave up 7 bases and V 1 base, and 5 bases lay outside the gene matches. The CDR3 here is CASSLVGTGGHEAFF. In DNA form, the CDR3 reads TGTGCCAGCAGCTTAGTGGGGACAGGGGGTCATGAAGCTTTCTTT. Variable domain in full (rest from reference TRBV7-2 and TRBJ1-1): GAGVSQSPSNKVTEKGKDVELRCDPISGHTALYWYRQSLGQGLEFLIYFQGNSAPDKSGLPSDRFSAERTGGSVSTLTIQRTQQEDSAVYLCASSLVGTGGHEAFFGQGTRLTVV.

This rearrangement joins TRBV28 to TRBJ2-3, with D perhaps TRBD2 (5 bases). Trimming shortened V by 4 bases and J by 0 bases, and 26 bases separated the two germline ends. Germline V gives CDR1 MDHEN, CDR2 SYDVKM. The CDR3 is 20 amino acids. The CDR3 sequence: CASSSFWEIPIPSSTDTQYF. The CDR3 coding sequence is TGTGCCAGCAGTTCCTTCTGGGAGATCCCCATACCGTCTAGCACAGATACGCAGTATTTT. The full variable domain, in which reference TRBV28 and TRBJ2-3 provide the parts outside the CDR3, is DVKVTQSSRYLVKRTGEKVFLECVQDMDHENMFWYRQDPGLGLRLIYFSYDVKMKEKGDIPEGYSVSREKKERFSLILESASTNQTSMYLCASSSFWEIPIPSSTDTQYFGPGTRLTVL.

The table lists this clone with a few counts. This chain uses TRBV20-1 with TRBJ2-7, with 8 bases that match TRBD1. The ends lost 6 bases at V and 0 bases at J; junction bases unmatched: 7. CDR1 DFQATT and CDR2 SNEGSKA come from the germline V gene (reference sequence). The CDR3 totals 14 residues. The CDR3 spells CSASTGGSSYEQYF. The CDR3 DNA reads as TGCAGTGCAAGTACAGGGGGTAGCTCCTACGAGCAGTACTTC.

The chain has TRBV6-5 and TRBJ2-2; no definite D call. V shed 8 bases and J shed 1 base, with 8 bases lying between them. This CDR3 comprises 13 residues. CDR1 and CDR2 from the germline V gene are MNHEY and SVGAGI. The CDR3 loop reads CASSTVNTGELFF. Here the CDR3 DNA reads TGTGCCAGCTCAACAGTGAACACCGGGGAGCTGTTTTTT.

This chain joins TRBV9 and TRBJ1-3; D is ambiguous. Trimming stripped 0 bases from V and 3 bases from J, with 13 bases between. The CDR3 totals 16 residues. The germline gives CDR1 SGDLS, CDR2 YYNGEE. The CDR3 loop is CASSVDPQVSGNTIYF. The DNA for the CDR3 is TGTGCCAGCAGCGTAGACCCCCAGGTCAGTGGAAACACCATATATTTT.

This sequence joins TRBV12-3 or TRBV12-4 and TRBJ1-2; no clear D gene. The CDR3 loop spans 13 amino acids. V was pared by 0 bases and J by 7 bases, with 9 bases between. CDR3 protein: CASSLAAVSGYTF. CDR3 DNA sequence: TGTGCCAGCAGTTTAGCAGCCGTAAGTGGCTACACCTTC.

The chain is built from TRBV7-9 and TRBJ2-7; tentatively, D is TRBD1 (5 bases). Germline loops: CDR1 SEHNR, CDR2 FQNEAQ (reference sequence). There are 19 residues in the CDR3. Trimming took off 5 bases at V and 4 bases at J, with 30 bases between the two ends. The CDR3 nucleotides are TGTGCCAGCAGCCTACACGACCCCATGGGTGGCAGGGCTCAGTACGAGCAGTACTTC. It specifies CASSLHDPMGGRAQYEQYF.

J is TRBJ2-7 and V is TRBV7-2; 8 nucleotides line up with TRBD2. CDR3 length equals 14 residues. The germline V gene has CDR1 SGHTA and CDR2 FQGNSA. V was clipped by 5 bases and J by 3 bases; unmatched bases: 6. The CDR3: CASSDPGLGYEQYF. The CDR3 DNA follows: TGTGCCAGCAGCGATCCGGGACTAGGCTACGAGCAGTACTTC.

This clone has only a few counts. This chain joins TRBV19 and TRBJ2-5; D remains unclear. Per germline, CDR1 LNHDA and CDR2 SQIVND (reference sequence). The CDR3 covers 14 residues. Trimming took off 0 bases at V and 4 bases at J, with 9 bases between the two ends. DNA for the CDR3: TGTGCCAGTAGTATAGAAACTACTACAGAGACCCAGTACTTC. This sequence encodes CASSIETTTETQYF.

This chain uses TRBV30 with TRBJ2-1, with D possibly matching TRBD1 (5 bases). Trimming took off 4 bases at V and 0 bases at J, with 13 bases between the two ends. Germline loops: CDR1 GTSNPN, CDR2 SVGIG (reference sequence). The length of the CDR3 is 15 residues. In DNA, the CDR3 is TGTGCCTGGAACCAAGGGGTGAGCTCCTACAATGAGCAGTTCTTC. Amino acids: CAWNQGVSSYNEQFF.

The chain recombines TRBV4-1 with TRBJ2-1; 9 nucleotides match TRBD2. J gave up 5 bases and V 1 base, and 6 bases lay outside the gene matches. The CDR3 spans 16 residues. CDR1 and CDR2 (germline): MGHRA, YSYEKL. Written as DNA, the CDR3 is TGCGCCAGCAGCCAAGGACGGACTAGCGCAAACAATGAGCAGTTCTTC. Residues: CASSQGRTSANNEQFF.

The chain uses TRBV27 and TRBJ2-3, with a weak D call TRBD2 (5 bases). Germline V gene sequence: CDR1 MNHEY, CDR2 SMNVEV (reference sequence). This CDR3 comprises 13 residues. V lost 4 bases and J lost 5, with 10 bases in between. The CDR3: CASSSRREDTQYF. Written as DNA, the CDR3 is TGTGCCAGCAGTTCCCGACGGGAAGATACGCAGTATTTT.

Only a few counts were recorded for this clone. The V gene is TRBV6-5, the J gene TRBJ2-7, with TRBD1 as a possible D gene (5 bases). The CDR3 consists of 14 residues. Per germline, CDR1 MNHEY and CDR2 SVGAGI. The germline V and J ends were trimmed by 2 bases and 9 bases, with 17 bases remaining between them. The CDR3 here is CASSYRGTTMGQYF. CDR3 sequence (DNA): TGTGCCAGCAGTTACAGGGGAACGACGATGGGGCAGTACTTC.

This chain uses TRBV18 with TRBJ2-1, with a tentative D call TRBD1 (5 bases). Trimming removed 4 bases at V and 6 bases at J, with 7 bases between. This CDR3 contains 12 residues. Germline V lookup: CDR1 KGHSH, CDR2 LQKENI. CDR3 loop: CASSQGLNEQFF. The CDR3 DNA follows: TGTGCCAGCTCACAGGGGCTCAATGAGCAGTTCTTC.

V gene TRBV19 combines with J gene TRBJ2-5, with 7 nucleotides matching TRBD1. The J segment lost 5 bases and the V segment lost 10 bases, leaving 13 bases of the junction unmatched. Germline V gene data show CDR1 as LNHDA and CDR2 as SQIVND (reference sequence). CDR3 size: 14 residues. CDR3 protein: CATTPRGGGETQYF. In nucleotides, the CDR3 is TGTGCCACCACACCTAGAGGGGGCGGGGAGACCCAGTACTTC.

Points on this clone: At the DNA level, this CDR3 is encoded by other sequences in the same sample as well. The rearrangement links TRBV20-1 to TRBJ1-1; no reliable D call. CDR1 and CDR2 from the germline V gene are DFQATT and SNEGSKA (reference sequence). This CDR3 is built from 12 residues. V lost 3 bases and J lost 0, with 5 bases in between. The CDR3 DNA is TGCAGTGCTAGTCGGGTGAACACTGAAGCTTTCTTT. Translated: CSASRVNTEAFF.

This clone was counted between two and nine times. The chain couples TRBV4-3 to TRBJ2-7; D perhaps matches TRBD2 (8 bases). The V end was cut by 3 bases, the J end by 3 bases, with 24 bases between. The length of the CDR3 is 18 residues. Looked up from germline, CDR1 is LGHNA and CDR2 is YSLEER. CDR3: CASSHTPGDSGTSYEQYF. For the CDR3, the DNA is TGCGCCAGCAGCCACACCCCGGGGGACAGCGGGACTAGCTACGAGCAGTACTTC.

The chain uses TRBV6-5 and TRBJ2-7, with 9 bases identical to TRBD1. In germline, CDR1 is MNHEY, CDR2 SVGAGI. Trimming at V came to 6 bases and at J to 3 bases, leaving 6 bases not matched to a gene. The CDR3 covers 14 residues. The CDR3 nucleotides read TGTGCCAGCAGAAGGCCGGGACAGGGCTACGAGCAGTACTTC. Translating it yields CASRRPGQGYEQYF.

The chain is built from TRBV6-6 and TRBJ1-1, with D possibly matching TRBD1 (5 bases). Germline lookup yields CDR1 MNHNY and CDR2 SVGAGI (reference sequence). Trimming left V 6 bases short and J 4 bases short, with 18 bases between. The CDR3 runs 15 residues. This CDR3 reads CASREGEGFRTEAFF. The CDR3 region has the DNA TGTGCCAGCAGGGAAGGGGAGGGGTTTCGCACTGAAGCTTTCTTT.

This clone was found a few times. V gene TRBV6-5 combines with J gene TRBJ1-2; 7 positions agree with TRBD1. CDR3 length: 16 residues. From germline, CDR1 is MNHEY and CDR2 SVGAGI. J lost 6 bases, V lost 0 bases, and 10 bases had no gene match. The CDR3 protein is CASSYSRFGTANGYTF. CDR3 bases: TGTGCCAGCAGTTACTCGAGGTTCGGGACAGCAAATGGCTACACCTTC.